This T cell receptor beta chain was sequenced during a study of Graves' ophthalmopathy and Graves' hyperthyroidism. The authors amplified TCR beta CDR3 regions, and they did so from RNA transcripts for repertoire sequencing. Investigators did first-round RT-PCR with HTBI primers, then second-round multiplex PCR. TCRdb re-derived calls from the multiplex PCR reads in MiXCR, one entry per CDR3 protein. This sample has over a million distinct CDR3 sequences, with about 35% found just once. This clonotype was seen repeatedly, ten times or more. V gave up 3 bases and J gave up 8 bases; unmatched junction bases: 6. Germline CDR1 reads SGHRS; CDR2 reads YFSETQ. The CDR3 consists of 13 residues.

The TCR comes from an adult man with Graves' hyperthyroidism. Specimen: peripheral blood or thyroid tissue (not recorded which). The chain uses TRBV5-1 and TRBJ1-2; 8 positions match TRBD1. The CDR3 reads CASSSGQGRGYTF. The CDR3, as DNA: TGCGCCAGCAGCTCCGGACAGGGCCGGGGCTACACCTTC. The entire variable domain, with the rest obtained from reference TRBV5-1 and TRBJ1-2, is as follows: KAGVTQTPRYLIKTRGQQVTLSCSPISGHRSVSWYQQTPGQGLQFLFEYFSETQRNKGNFPGRFSGRQFSNSRSEMNVSTLELGDSALYLCASSSGQGRGYTFGSGTRLTVV.